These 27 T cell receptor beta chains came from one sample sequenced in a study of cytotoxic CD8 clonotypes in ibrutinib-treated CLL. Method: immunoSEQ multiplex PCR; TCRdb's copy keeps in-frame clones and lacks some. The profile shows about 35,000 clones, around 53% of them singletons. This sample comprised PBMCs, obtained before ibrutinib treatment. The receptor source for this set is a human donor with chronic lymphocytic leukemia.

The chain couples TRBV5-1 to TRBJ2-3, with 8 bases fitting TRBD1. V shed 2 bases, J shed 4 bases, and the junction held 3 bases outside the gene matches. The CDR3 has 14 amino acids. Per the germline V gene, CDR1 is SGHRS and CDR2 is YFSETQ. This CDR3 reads CASSFGQGADTQYF. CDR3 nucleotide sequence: TGCGCCAGCAGCTTTGGACAGGGTGCAGATACGCAGTATTTT.

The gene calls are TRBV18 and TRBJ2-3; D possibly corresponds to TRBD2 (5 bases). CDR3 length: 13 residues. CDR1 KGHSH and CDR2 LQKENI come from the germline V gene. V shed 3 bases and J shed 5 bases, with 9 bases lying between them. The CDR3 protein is CASSPSGIDTQYF. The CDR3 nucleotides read TGTGCCAGCTCACCGTCGGGGATAGATACGCAGTATTTT.

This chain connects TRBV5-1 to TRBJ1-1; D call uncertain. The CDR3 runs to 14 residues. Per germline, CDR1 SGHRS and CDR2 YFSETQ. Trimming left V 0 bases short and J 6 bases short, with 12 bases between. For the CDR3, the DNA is TGCGCCAGCAGCTTGGTGGCCCGGGGAGCTGAAGCTTTCTTT. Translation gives CASSLVARGAEAFF. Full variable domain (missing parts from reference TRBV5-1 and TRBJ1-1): KAGVTQTPRYLIKTRGQQVTLSCSPISGHRSVSWYQQTPGQGLQFLFEYFSETQRNKGNFPGRFSGRQFSNSRSEMNVSTLELGDSALYLCASSLVARGAEAFFGQGTRLTVV.

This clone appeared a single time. The CDR3 DNA sequence: TGTGCCAGCAGCCGATTCTCGGAGGGGGGCGGTTCACCCCTCCACTTT. Translating gives CASSRFSEGGGSPLHF. The gene calls are TRBV4-2 and TRBJ1-6; tentative D call: TRBD1 (6 bases). CDR3 length: 16 amino acids. The germline V and J ends were trimmed by 4 bases and 9 bases, with 19 bases remaining between them. Germline V lookup: CDR1 LGHNA, CDR2 YNFKEQ.

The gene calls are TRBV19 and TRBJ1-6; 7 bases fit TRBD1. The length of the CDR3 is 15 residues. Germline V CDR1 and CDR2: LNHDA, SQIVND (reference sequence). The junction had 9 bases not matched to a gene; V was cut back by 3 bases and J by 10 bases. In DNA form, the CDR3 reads TGTGCCAGTAGTATCGATGACAGGGTAGGCTCACCCCTCCACTTT. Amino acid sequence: CASSIDDRVGSPLHF. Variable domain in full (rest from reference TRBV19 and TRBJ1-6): DGGITQSPKYLFRKEGQNVTLSCEQNLNHDAMYWYRQDPGQGLRLIYYSQIVNDFQKGDIAEGYSVSREKKESFPLTVTSAQKNPTAFYLCASSIDDRVGSPLHFGNGTRLTVT.

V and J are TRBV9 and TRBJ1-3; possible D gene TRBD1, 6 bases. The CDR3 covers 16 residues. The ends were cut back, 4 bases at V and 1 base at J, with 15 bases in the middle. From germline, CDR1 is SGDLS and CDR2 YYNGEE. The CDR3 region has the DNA TGTGCCAGCAGCTCTACAGGGTGGGGATCTGGAAACACCATATATTTT. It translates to CASSSTGWGSGNTIYF.

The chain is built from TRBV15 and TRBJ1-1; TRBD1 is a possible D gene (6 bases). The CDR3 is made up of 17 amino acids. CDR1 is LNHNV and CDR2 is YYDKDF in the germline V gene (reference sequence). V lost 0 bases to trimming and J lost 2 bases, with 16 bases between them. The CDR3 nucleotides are TGTGCCACCAGCAGAGATTGGGCACGAGGGGGTAACACTGAAGCTTTCTTT. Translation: CATSRDWARGGNTEAFF.

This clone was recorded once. This CDR3 is CASSGQAAYEQYF. DNA for the CDR3: TGTGCCAGTAGCGGACAGGCGGCCTACGAGCAGTACTTC. The chain joins TRBV19 to TRBJ2-7, with TRBD1 matching over 7 bases. Germline lookup yields CDR1 LNHDA and CDR2 SQIVND (reference sequence). The V gene end was trimmed by 6 bases and the J gene end by 2 bases; junction bases not matched to a gene: 4. The CDR3 has 13 amino acids.

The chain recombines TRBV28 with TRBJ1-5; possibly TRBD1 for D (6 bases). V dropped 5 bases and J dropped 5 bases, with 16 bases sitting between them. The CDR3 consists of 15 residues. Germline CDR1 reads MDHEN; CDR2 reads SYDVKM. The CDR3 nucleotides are TGTGCCAGCAGTCCCCCCACCGGACAGTATCAGCCCCAGCATTTT. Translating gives CASSPPTGQYQPQHF.

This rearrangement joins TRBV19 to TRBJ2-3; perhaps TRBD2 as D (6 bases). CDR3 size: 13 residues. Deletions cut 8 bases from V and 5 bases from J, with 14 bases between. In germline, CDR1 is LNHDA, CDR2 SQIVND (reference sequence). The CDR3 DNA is TGTGCCAGTTACGGGGGTGCGGGAGATACGCAGTATTTT. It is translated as CASYGGAGDTQYF. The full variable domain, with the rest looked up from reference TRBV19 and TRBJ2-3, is DGGITQSPKYLFRKEGQNVTLSCEQNLNHDAMYWYRQDPGQGLRLIYYSQIVNDFQKGDIAEGYSVSREKKESFPLTVTSAQKNPTAFYLCASYGGAGDTQYFGPGTRLTVL.

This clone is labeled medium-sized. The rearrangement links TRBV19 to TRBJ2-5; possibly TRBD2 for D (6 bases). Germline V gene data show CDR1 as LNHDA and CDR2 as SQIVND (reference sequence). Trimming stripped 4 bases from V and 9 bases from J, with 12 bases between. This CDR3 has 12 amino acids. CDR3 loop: CASSTGTGAQYF. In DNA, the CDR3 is TGTGCCAGTAGTACCGGGACTGGGGCCCAGTACTTC.

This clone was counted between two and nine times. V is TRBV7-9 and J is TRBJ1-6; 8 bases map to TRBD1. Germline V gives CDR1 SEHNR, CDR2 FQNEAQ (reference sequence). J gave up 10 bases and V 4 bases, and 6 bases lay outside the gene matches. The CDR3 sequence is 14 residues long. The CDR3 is CASSYGQGGSPLHF. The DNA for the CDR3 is TGTGCCAGCAGCTACGGACAGGGCGGCTCACCCCTCCACTTT.

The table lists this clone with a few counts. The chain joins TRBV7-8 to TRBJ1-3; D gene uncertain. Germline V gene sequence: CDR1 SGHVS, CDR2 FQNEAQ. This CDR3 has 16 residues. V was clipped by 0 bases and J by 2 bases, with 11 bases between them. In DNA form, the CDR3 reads TGTGCCAGCAGCTTAGCGCTTTCGGCGACTGGAAACACCATATATTTT. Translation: CASSLALSATGNTIYF.

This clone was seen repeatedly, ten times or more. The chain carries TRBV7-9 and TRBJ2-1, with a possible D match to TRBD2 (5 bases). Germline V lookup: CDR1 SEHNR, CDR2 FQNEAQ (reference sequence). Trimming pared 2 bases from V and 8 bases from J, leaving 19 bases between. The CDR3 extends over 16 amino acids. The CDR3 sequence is CASSLFGVGVEDEQFF. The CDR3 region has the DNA TGTGCCAGCAGCTTATTCGGGGTGGGTGTTGAGGATGAGCAGTTCTTC.

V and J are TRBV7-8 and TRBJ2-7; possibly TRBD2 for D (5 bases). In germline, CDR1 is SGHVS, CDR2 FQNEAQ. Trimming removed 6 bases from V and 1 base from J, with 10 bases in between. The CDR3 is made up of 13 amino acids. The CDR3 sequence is CASSGWESYEQYF. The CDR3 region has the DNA TGTGCCAGCAGTGGATGGGAGTCCTACGAGCAGTACTTC.

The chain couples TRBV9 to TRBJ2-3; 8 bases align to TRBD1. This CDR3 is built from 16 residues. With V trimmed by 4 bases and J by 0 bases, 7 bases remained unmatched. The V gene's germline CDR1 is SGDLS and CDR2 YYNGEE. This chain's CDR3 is CASSTRTGRSTDTQYF. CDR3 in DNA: TGTGCCAGCAGCACGAGGACAGGGAGGAGCACAGATACGCAGTATTTT.

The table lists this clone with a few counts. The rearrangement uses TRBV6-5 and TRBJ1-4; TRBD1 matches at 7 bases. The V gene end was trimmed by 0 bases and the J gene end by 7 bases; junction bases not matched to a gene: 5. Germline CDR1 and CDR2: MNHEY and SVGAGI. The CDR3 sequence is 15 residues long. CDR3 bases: TGTGCCAGCAGTTACTCGACAGGGAACGCTGAAAAACTGTTTTTT. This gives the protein CASSYSTGNAEKLFF.

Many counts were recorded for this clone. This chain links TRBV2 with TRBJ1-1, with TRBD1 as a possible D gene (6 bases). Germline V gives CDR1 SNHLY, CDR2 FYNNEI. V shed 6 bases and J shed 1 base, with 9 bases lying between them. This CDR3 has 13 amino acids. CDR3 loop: CASSGQWNTEAFF. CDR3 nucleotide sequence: TGTGCCAGCAGCGGACAGTGGAACACTGAAGCTTTCTTT. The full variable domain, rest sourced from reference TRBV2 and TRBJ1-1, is EPEVTQTPSHQVTQMGQEVILRCVPISNHLYFYWYRQILGQKVEFLVSFYNNEISEKSEIFDDQFSVERPDGSNFTLKIRSTKLEDSAMYFCASSGQWNTEAFFGQGTRLTVV.

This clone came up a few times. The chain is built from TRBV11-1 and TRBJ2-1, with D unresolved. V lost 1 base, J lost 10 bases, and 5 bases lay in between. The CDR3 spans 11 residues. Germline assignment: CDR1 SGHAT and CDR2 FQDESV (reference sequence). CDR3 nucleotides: TGTGCCAGCAGCTTAGTAAGGGAGCAGTTCTTC. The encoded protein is CASSLVREQFF.

The DNA for the CDR3 is TGTGCCAGTAGTATCGGGACAGGAGCTGAAGCTTTCTTT. Its protein product is CASSIGTGAEAFF. The V gene is TRBV19, the J gene TRBJ1-1; 8 bases are shared with TRBD1. Trimming at V came to 3 bases and at J to 6 bases, leaving 3 bases not matched to a gene. CDR3 length: 13 residues. CDR1 and CDR2 from the germline V gene are LNHDA and SQIVND (reference sequence).

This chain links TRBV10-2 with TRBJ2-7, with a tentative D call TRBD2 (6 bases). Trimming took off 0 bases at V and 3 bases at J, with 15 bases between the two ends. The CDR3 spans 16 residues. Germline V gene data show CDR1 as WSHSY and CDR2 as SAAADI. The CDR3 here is CASSESVTRRDYEQYF. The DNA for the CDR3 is TGCGCCAGCAGTGAGTCTGTTACTAGGAGGGACTACGAGCAGTACTTC.

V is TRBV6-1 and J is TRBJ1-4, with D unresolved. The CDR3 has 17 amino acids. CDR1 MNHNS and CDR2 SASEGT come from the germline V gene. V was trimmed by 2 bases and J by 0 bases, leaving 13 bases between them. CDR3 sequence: CASSEFFGGTTNEKLFF. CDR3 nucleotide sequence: TGTGCCAGCAGTGAATTTTTTGGAGGGACAACTAATGAAAAACTGTTTTTT.

The CDR3 bases are TGTGCCAGCAGCTTAGGGGCACAATATAGCAATCAGCCCCAGCATTTT. It codes for CASSLGAQYSNQPQHF. The chain recombines TRBV7-3 with TRBJ1-5; tentatively, D is TRBD1 (5 bases). Germline lookup yields CDR1 SGHTA and CDR2 FQGTGA. V lost 2 bases, J lost 0 bases, and 11 bases lay in between. This CDR3 is 16 amino acids long.

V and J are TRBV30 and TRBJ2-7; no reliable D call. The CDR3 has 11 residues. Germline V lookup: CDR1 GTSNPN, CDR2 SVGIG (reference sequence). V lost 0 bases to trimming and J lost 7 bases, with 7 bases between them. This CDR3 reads CAWSVEWEQYF. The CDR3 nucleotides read TGTGCCTGGAGTGTCGAGTGGGAGCAGTACTTC.

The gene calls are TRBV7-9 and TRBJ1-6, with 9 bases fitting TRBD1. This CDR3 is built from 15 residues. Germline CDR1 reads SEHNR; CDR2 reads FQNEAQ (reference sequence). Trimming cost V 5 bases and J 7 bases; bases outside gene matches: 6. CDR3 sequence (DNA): TGTGCCAGCAGCGAGGGACAGGGCCCAAATTCACCCCTCCACTTT. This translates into CASSEGQGPNSPLHF.

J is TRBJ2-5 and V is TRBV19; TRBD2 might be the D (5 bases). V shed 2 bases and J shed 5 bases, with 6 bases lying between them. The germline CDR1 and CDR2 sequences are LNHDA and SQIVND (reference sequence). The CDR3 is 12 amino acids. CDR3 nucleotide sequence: TGTGCCAGTAGTATACGAGGGGAGACCCAGTACTTC. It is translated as CASSIRGETQYF. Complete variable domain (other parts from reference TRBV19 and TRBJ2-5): DGGITQSPKYLFRKEGQNVTLSCEQNLNHDAMYWYRQDPGQGLRLIYYSQIVNDFQKGDIAEGYSVSREKKESFPLTVTSAQKNPTAFYLCASSIRGETQYFGPGTRLLVL.

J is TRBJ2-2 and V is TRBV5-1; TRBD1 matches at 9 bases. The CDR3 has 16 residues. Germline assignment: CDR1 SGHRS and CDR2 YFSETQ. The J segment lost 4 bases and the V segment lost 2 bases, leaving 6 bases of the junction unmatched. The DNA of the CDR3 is TGCGCCAGCAGCTTAACCGGGACAGGGATCACCGGGGAGCTGTTTTTT. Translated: CASSLTGTGITGELFF.